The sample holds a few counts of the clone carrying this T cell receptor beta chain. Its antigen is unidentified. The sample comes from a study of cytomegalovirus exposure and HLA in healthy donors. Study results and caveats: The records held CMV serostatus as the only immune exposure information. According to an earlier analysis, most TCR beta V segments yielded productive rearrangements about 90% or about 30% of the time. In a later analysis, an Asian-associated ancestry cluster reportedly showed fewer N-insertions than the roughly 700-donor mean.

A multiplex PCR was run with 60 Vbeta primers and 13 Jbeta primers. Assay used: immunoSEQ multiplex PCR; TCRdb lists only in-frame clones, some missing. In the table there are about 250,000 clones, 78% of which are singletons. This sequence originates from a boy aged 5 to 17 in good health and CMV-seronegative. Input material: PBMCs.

The CDR3 loop is CASSYGGLSEAFF. In DNA form, the CDR3 reads TGTGCCAGCAGTTACGGCGGATTAAGTGAAGCTTTCTTT. The V and J genes are TRBV6-5 and TRBJ1-1, with unresolved D. The CDR3 length is 13 residues. Trimming left V 2 bases short and J 7 bases short, with 11 bases between. Germline values: CDR1 MNHEY, CDR2 SVGAGI.